Listed below are T cell receptor beta chains from one sample, sequenced in a study of blood T cell repertoires in COVID-19. Here immunoSEQ multiplex PCR was the method, and the copy in TCRdb shows in-frame clones only, minus some. In the table there are 200,000 or so clones, 70% to 90% of which are singletons. The sequenced sample was peripheral blood. Receptors were obtained from a man aged 45 to 65 who had recovered from COVID-19. Both conserved end residues are part of each CDR3. The D gene is left open where the match is weak. Not all rows give a size; the values are once, few, many and, for expanded clones, a class.

CDR3: CASSPPGGTGGVGEQFF; DNA: TGTGCCAGCTCACCACCGGGAGGGACAGGGGGCGTCGGTGAGCAGTTCTTC; size: .; J: TRBJ2-1; V: TRBV18; D: TRBD1
CDR3: CASTLRTGGGSPLHF; DNA: TGTGCCAGCACCCTACGGACAGGGGGAGGGTCACCCCTCCACTTT; size: few; J: TRBJ1-6; V: TRBV5-4; D: TRBD1
CDR3: CASSLRRDITSSGANVLTF; DNA: TGTGCCAGCAGTTTGAGGCGGGATATAACTTCCTCTGGGGCCAACGTCCTGACTTTC; size: once; J: TRBJ2-6; V: TRBV27; D: .
CDR3: CASSLRVGPNYGYTF; DNA: TGTGCCAGCAGCCTTCGGGTGGGGCCTAACTATGGCTACACCTTC; size: once; J: TRBJ1-2; V: TRBV7-2; D: .
CDR3: CASRGHDFYGYTF; DNA: TGTGCCAGCAGGGGACATGATTTTTATGGCTACACCTTC; size: .; J: TRBJ1-2; V: TRBV21-1; D: .
CDR3: CASTSGALGGYTF; DNA: TGTGCCAGCACCTCAGGGGCTTTAGGGGGCTACACCTTC; size: .; J: TRBJ1-2; V: TRBV6-5; D: .
CDR3: CASSQTSGRGLTGELFF; DNA: TGTGCCAGCAGTCAGACTAGCGGGAGAGGCCTCACCGGGGAGCTGTTTTTT; size: .; J: TRBJ2-2; V: TRBV7-2; D: TRBD2
CDR3: CARSETWTSGRLVAGQDTQYF; DNA: TGTGCCAGAAGCGAGACCTGGACTAGCGGGAGATTAGTTGCGGGTCAAGATACGCAGTATTTT; size: .; J: TRBJ2-3; V: TRBV5-3; D: TRBD2
CDR3: CSVAEQGLYEQYF; DNA: TGCAGCGTAGCAGAACAGGGGCTGTACGAGCAGTACTTC; size: once; J: TRBJ2-7; V: TRBV29-1; D: TRBD1
CDR3: CASSRKGFGTGARQPQHF; DNA: TGTGCCAGCAGCCGAAAAGGGTTCGGGACAGGGGCCCGACAGCCCCAGCATTTT; size: .; J: TRBJ1-5; V: TRBV2; D: TRBD1
CDR3: CASSENPLTNTGELFF; DNA: TGTGCCAGCAGTGAGAATCCTTTGACAAACACCGGGGAGCTGTTTTTT; size: .; J: TRBJ2-2; V: TRBV2; D: .
CDR3: CASSFSSNTEAFF; DNA: TGTGCCAGCAGTTTCTCGTCGAACACTGAAGCTTTCTTT; size: .; J: TRBJ1-1; V: TRBV12-3/TRBV12-4; D: .
CDR3: CASSQFRDRGLNEQFF; DNA: TGTGCCAGCAGCCAATTCCGGGACAGGGGGCTAAATGAGCAGTTCTTC; size: .; J: TRBJ2-1; V: TRBV14; D: TRBD1
CDR3: CATSRRGPGRGQPQHF; DNA: TGTGCCACCAGCAGGAGGGGACCGGGGAGGGGGCAGCCCCAGCATTTT; size: few; J: TRBJ1-5; V: TRBV15; D: .
CDR3: CASSSYRGHYGYTF; DNA: TGTGCCAGCAGTTCCTACAGGGGACACTATGGCTACACCTTC; size: once; J: TRBJ1-2; V: TRBV6-5; D: TRBD1
CDR3: CAIRQGAINSPLHF; DNA: TGTGCCATAAGACAGGGGGCGATAAATTCACCCCTCCACTTT; size: .; J: TRBJ1-6; V: TRBV6-5; D: TRBD1
CDR3: CASKALGAGGLNTEAFF; DNA: TGTGCCAGTAAAGCCCTGGGGGCAGGGGGCCTGAACACTGAAGCTTTCTTT; size: .; J: TRBJ1-1; V: TRBV19; D: TRBD1
CDR3: CASSRFRGGTGELFF; DNA: TGTGCCAGCAGTCGTTTCAGGGGAGGGACCGGGGAGCTGTTTTTT; size: few; J: TRBJ2-2; V: TRBV6-5; D: .
CDR3: CASSSGGTYNEQFF; DNA: TGTGCCAGCTCTAGCGGGGGTACCTACAATGAGCAGTTCTTC; size: .; J: TRBJ2-1; V: TRBV11-3; D: TRBD2
CDR3: CASSRVISYEQYF; DNA: TGTGCCAGTAGTCGGGTGATATCCTACGAGCAGTACTTC; size: .; J: TRBJ2-7; V: TRBV19; D: .
CDR3: CASSVDAGVRETQYF; DNA: TGTGCCAGCAGCGTAGACGCAGGGGTTAGGGAGACCCAGTACTTC; size: .; J: TRBJ2-5; V: TRBV9; D: .
CDR3: CAWSVRDRGRGEQYF; DNA: TGTGCCTGGAGTGTACGGGACAGGGGGCGCGGCGAGCAGTACTTC; size: .; J: TRBJ2-7; V: TRBV30; D: TRBD1
CDR3: CASSHLAGGGNIQYF; DNA: TGTGCCAGCAGCCATTTAGCGGGAGGAGGAAACATTCAGTACTTC; size: .; J: TRBJ2-4; V: TRBV3-1/TRBV3-2; D: TRBD2
CDR3: CASIADRGYGYTF; DNA: TGTGCCAGCATTGCCGACAGGGGGTATGGCTACACCTTC; size: .; J: TRBJ1-2; V: TRBV2; D: TRBD1
CDR3: CASSPQPGQKLAGGSYNEQFF; DNA: TGTGCCAGCAGTCCCCAACCGGGACAGAAACTAGCGGGAGGTTCCTACAATGAGCAGTTCTTC; size: .; J: TRBJ2-1; V: TRBV28; D: TRBD2
CDR3: CSVQQGAGAEAFF; DNA: TGCAGCGTTCAACAGGGGGCCGGCGCTGAAGCTTTCTTT; size: .; J: TRBJ1-1; V: TRBV29-1; D: TRBD1
CDR3: CASSDGLARNEQFF; DNA: TGTGCCAGCAGTGACGGACTAGCCCGCAATGAGCAGTTCTTC; size: once; J: TRBJ2-1; V: TRBV2; D: TRBD2
CDR3: CASSLSGSGNQPQHF; DNA: TGTGCCAGCAGCTTATCAGGGTCTGGCAATCAGCCCCAGCATTTT; size: .; J: TRBJ1-5; V: TRBV7-9; D: .
CDR3: CASSLGGGLEKLFF; DNA: TGTGCCAGCAGCTTAGGAGGGGGCTTGGAAAAACTGTTTTTT; size: once; J: TRBJ1-4; V: TRBV7-8; D: TRBD1
CDR3: CASSFYGVSSGANVLTF; DNA: TGTGCCAGCAGTTTTTACGGGGTTAGCTCTGGGGCCAACGTCCTGACTTTC; size: .; J: TRBJ2-6; V: TRBV27; D: .
CDR3: CASSPWDSPTDTQYF; DNA: TGTGCCAGCAGCCCCTGGGACTCTCCCACAGATACGCAGTATTTT; size: .; J: TRBJ2-3; V: TRBV11-2; D: .
CDR3: CASSQDSRSYEQYF; DNA: TGTGCCAGCAGTCAAGACAGCCGCTCCTACGAGCAGTACTTC; size: .; J: TRBJ2-7; V: TRBV28; D: .
CDR3: CASSVPDHGAGNTIYF; DNA: TGCGCCAGCAGCGTACCAGATCATGGAGCTGGAAACACCATATATTTT; size: .; J: TRBJ1-3; V: TRBV5-1; D: .
CDR3: CASSLVVTGGYEQYF; DNA: TGTGCCAGCAGCTTGGTCGTGACAGGGGGCTACGAGCAGTACTTC; size: few; J: TRBJ2-7; V: TRBV5-8; D: TRBD1
CDR3: CASSLQGRGQPQHF; DNA: TGTGCCAGCAGTTTACAGGGTAGGGGTCAGCCCCAGCATTTT; size: few; J: TRBJ1-5; V: TRBV27; D: .
CDR3: CASRAIAGSSYNEQFF; DNA: TGCGCCAGCAGGGCGATTGCGGGAAGCTCCTACAATGAGCAGTTCTTC; size: .; J: TRBJ2-1; V: TRBV5-1; D: .
CDR3: CASSLLGYEQYF; DNA: TGTGCCAGCAGCCTCCTAGGTTACGAGCAGTACTTC; size: once; J: TRBJ2-7; V: TRBV6-5; D: .
CDR3: CASSLWDYTDTQYF; DNA: TGTGCCAGCAGCCTGTGGGACTACACAGATACGCAGTATTTT; size: once; J: TRBJ2-3; V: TRBV7-2; D: TRBD2
CDR3: CASSSGESSYNEQFF; DNA: TGCGCCAGCAGCTCGGGGGAAAGCTCCTACAATGAGCAGTTCTTC; size: .; J: TRBJ2-1; V: TRBV5-1; D: .